This T cell receptor (beta chain) was profiled in a study of T-cell reconstitution after alpha-beta-depleted transplantation in children. TCRbeta library construction was performed incorporating unique molecular identifiers. One entry per CDR3 protein, called by TCRdb with MiXCR from the PCR reads. Of nearly 350,000 distinct CDR3 sequences in the sample, 15% to 20% were seen once. Many counts were recorded for this clonotype. The sample in question was PBMCs, mostly from graft donor cells, obtained 360 days after TCRalphabeta/CD19-depleted stem cell transplant. This receptor was taken from a male patient between 2 and 9 years old who had a stem cell transplant for acute lymphoblastic leukemia, so the T cells may come from the graft donor.

CDR3 residues: CASSFSPDSPSYEQYF. The CDR3 nucleotides are TGTGCCAGCAGCTTCAGCCCGGACAGCCCCTCCTACGAGCAGTACTTC. The chain is built from TRBV7-8 and TRBJ2-7, with D perhaps TRBD1 (6 bases). The CDR3 covers 16 residues. Germline V gene lookup returns CDR1 SGHVS and CDR2 FQNEAQ. V lost 3 bases and J lost 0, with 15 bases in between.